The rows below give T cell receptor beta chains drawn from one sample of a study of blood T cell repertoires in COVID-19. Data came from immunoSEQ multiplex PCR; TCRdb stores just in-frame clones and leaves some out. The sample carries about 130,000 clones, 84% recorded once. Sequenced input: peripheral blood. The receptors were sampled from a man in his 60s with acute or convalescent COVID-19. Both conserved end residues are part of each CDR3. Each record gives: clone size, V gene, D gene, J gene, CDR3 DNA, CDR3 protein. D genes are given only for firm matches. The listing skips clone size in some rows; elsewhere it reads once, few, many or a size class.

abundance: few
v_gene: TRBV10-3
d_gene: TRBD1
j_gene: TRBJ2-7
CDR3nt: TGTGCCATCAGTTTTACAGGGGGCCGAAGCTCCTACGAGCAGTACTTC
CDR3aa: CAISFTGGRSSYEQYF

abundance: .
v_gene: TRBV29-1
d_gene: TRBD1
j_gene: TRBJ1-3
CDR3nt: TGCAGCGTTCAGGGGGTCTCTGGAAACACCATATATTTT
CDR3aa: CSVQGVSGNTIYF

abundance: .
v_gene: TRBV12-3/TRBV12-4
d_gene: .
j_gene: TRBJ1-2
CDR3nt: TGTGCCAGCAATACAGGGTGGGGTGGCTACACCTTC
CDR3aa: CASNTGWGGYTF

abundance: .
v_gene: TRBV5-1
d_gene: .
j_gene: TRBJ2-2
CDR3nt: TGCGCCAGCATGGTTGGCGGGCCGGGCACCGGGGAGCTGTTTTTT
CDR3aa: CASMVGGPGTGELFF

abundance: .
v_gene: TRBV3-1/TRBV3-2
d_gene: .
j_gene: TRBJ1-2
CDR3nt: TGTGCCAGCAGCCAAGATCGGGGGACCCGTGGCTACACCTTC
CDR3aa: CASSQDRGTRGYTF

abundance: few
v_gene: TRBV5-1
d_gene: TRBD2
j_gene: TRBJ2-1
CDR3nt: TGCGCCAGCAGCTTGATAGGACTAGCGGGAGGAGGGAATGAGCAGTTCTTC
CDR3aa: CASSLIGLAGGGNEQFF

abundance: .
v_gene: TRBV21-1
d_gene: .
j_gene: TRBJ1-4
CDR3nt: TGTGCCAGCAGCAAAGATTTACGGGGACAGGGGACGTTTAATGAAAAACTGTTTTTT
CDR3aa: CASSKDLRGQGTFNEKLFF

abundance: .
v_gene: TRBV10-3
d_gene: TRBD1
j_gene: TRBJ2-2
CDR3nt: TGTGCCATCAGCAACTCCGGGACAGGGGCGGTCGGGGAGCTGTTTTTT
CDR3aa: CAISNSGTGAVGELFF

abundance: .
v_gene: TRBV30
d_gene: TRBD1
j_gene: TRBJ1-5
CDR3nt: TGTGCCTGGAGTGCGGACAGGAGTCCTTATAGCAATCAGCCCCAGCATTTT
CDR3aa: CAWSADRSPYSNQPQHF

abundance: once
v_gene: TRBV10-3
d_gene: TRBD1
j_gene: TRBJ2-7
CDR3nt: TGTGCCATCAGTTCGGAGACAGGGAGCTCCTACGAGCAGTACTTC
CDR3aa: CAISSETGSSYEQYF

abundance: .
v_gene: TRBV27
d_gene: .
j_gene: TRBJ1-1
CDR3nt: TGTGCCAGCAGTCCACAGGGAAGGGGCACTGAAGCTTTCTTT
CDR3aa: CASSPQGRGTEAFF

abundance: .
v_gene: TRBV7-2
d_gene: .
j_gene: TRBJ1-5
CDR3nt: TGTGCCAGCAGCCCTCCTGGGGGGGATCAGCCCCAGCATTTT
CDR3aa: CASSPPGGDQPQHF

abundance: .
v_gene: TRBV5-1
d_gene: TRBD1
j_gene: TRBJ2-7
CDR3nt: TGCGCCAGCAGCTTTGACAGGGGGCCCTACGAGCAGTACTTC
CDR3aa: CASSFDRGPYEQYF

abundance: .
v_gene: TRBV18
d_gene: .
j_gene: TRBJ2-6
CDR3nt: TGTGCCAGCTCACCAGGGGGCGAAGGGGCCAACGTCCTGACTTTC
CDR3aa: CASSPGGEGANVLTF

abundance: .
v_gene: TRBV9
d_gene: .
j_gene: TRBJ2-3
CDR3nt: TGTGCCAGCAGCGTCATCGGGAGCGATACGCAGTATTTT
CDR3aa: CASSVIGSDTQYF

abundance: .
v_gene: TRBV19
d_gene: .
j_gene: TRBJ2-7
CDR3nt: TGTGCCAGTACCTCGCCTCTCAGTTCCGAGCAGTACTTC
CDR3aa: CASTSPLSSEQYF

abundance: .
v_gene: TRBV12-3/TRBV12-4
d_gene: .
j_gene: TRBJ2-7
CDR3nt: TGTGCCAGCAGGGCTGCGGCCAGTACTGGGCAGTACTTC
CDR3aa: CASRAAASTGQYF

abundance: .
v_gene: TRBV12-5
d_gene: TRBD1
j_gene: TRBJ1-5
CDR3nt: TGTGCTAGTGGTTTGCCCTCCGGGACAGGAGGGGTCGGGGCCCAGCATTTT
CDR3aa: CASGLPSGTGGVGAQHF